Presented here are 19 T cell receptor beta chains from one specimen sequenced in a study of blood T cell repertoires in COVID-19. Assay: immunoSEQ multiplex PCR; the TCRdb copy retains only in-frame clones and omits some. In the table there are approximately 74,000 clones, more than 85% of which are singletons. Sample: peripheral blood. These receptors were taken from a woman in her sixties with active COVID-19.

This clone appeared once. The chain joins TRBV7-8 to TRBJ2-2; a possible D gene is TRBD1 (5 bases). Germline V CDR1 and CDR2: SGHVS, FQNEAQ. The CDR3 extends over 14 amino acids. V was pared by 6 bases and J by 2 bases, with 10 bases between. DNA for the CDR3: TGTGCCAGCAGACAGGACCCAAACACCGGGGAGCTGTTTTTT. Amino acid sequence: CASRQDPNTGELFF. The full variable domain, completed using reference TRBV7-8 and TRBJ2-2, is GAGVSQSPRYKVAKRGQDVALRCDPISGHVSLFWYQQALGQGPEFLTYFQNEAQLDKSGLPSDRFFAERPEGSVSTLKIQRTQQEDSAVYLCASRQDPNTGELFFGEGSRLTVL.

J is TRBJ2-1 and V is TRBV30; D is undetermined. Germline V gives CDR1 GTSNPN, CDR2 SVGIG (reference sequence). V was trimmed by 3 bases and J by 10 bases, leaving 10 bases between them. CDR3 length: 11 amino acids. CDR3 DNA: TGTGCCTGGAGCCCAGCGATGGAGCAGTTCTTC. Translation gives CAWSPAMEQFF.

This clone was recorded only once. Sequence at one end of the junction differs from germline and may be a read error. The chain couples TRBV11-1 to TRBJ2-1; 9 nucleotides agree with TRBD2. This CDR3 contains 13 residues. CDR1 is SGHAT and CDR2 is FQDESV in the germline V gene (reference sequence). CDR3 nucleotides: TGTGCCAGCAGCATTAGCGGGAGAACCGAGCAATTCTTC. This codes for CASSISGRTEQFF.

The CDR3 DNA follows: TGTGCCAGCAGCTTAGGACGGCAAACAGCTAACTATGGCTACACCTTC. Translating it yields CASSLGRQTANYGYTF. The chain is built from TRBV7-8 and TRBJ1-2; D not certain. The CDR3 extends over 16 amino acids. Trimming pared 1 base from V and 0 bases from J, leaving 12 bases between. The V gene's germline CDR1 is SGHVS and CDR2 FQNEAQ.

This clone has a single count. The chain recombines TRBV12-5 with TRBJ2-5; 7 bases map to TRBD2. V shed 2 bases and J 1 base; nucleotides not matched to a gene: 7. The CDR3 consists of 16 residues. The V gene's germline CDR1 is LGHNT and CDR2 FRNRAP. CDR3 coding DNA: TGTGCTAGTGGTTTGTCACGCGGCGGGAGCCAAGAGACCCAGTACTTC. Translation gives CASGLSRGGSQETQYF.

This chain joins TRBV5-5 and TRBJ2-7; maybe TRBD2 (7 bases). Trimming took off 4 bases at V and 4 bases at J, with 21 bases between the two ends. Germline V gene lookup returns CDR1 SGHKS and CDR2 YYEKEE (reference sequence). The CDR3 length is 16 residues. CDR3 loop: CASSRAGAQGTYEQYF. In nucleotides, the CDR3 is TGTGCCAGCAGCCGGGCGGGGGCCCAGGGGACTTACGAGCAGTACTTC.

The chain combines TRBV10-3 with TRBJ2-3; no definite D call. V lost 7 bases and J 4 bases, leaving 9 bases between the germline ends. Germline lookup yields CDR1 ENHRY and CDR2 SYGVKD. CDR3 length: 12 amino acids. This chain's CDR3 is CAITDNSDTQYF. CDR3 DNA sequence: TGTGCCATCACTGACAATTCAGATACGCAGTATTTT.

The chain is built from TRBV6-6 and TRBJ1-1; the match to TRBD1 covers 8 bases. The CDR3 extends over 15 amino acids. V gave up 4 bases and J gave up 4 bases; unmatched junction bases: 8. CDR1 is MNHNY, CDR2 SVGAGI, per germline (reference sequence). This chain's CDR3 is CASSLRDRPVTEAFF. The CDR3 coding sequence is TGTGCCAGCAGTTTGAGGGACAGGCCGGTCACTGAAGCTTTCTTT.

CDR3 DNA: TGTGCCAGCAGCCCTTTTACTGGTTCCTACGAGCAGTACTTC. Protein: CASSPFTGSYEQYF. The J gene is TRBJ2-7, the V gene TRBV7-9; D gene unclear. The CDR3 is made up of 14 amino acids. Germline lookup yields CDR1 SEHNR and CDR2 FQNEAQ (reference sequence). Trimming shortened V by 5 bases and J by 1 base, and 12 bases separated the two germline ends.

The genes are TRBV25-1 and TRBJ2-1; TRBD2 matches at 8 bases. The germline gives CDR1 MGHDK, CDR2 SYGVNS. Trimming at V came to 8 bases and at J to 10 bases, leaving 16 bases not matched to a gene. The CDR3 consists of 15 residues. In nucleotides, the CDR3 is TGTGCCAGCCGGACAAGCGGGAGAGGTATCGGGGAGCAGTTCTTC. It codes for CASRTSGRGIGEQFF.

This rearrangement joins TRBV2 to TRBJ2-1; 7 bases fit TRBD2. V shed 3 bases, J shed 7 bases, and the junction held 6 bases outside the gene matches. This CDR3 is built from 14 residues. Germline CDR1 SNHLY, CDR2 FYNNEI. CDR3 residues: CASSDGGSVNEQFF. CDR3 bases: TGTGCCAGCAGTGACGGCGGGAGTGTAAATGAGCAGTTCTTC.

J is TRBJ1-2 and V is TRBV6-5; 10 nucleotides align to TRBD1. The germline V gene encodes CDR1 MNHEY and CDR2 SVGAGI. After removal of 0 bases from V and 5 bases from J, the junction contained 3 bases not matched to a gene. This CDR3 has 15 residues. The CDR3, as DNA: TGTGCCAGCAGTTACTCTAGGGACAGGGGTTATGGCTACACCTTC. The encoded protein is CASSYSRDRGYGYTF.

This chain connects TRBV7-2 to TRBJ2-7; D remains unclear. The CDR3 runs to 14 residues. Germline values: CDR1 SGHTA, CDR2 FQGNSA. The V end lost 2 bases, the J end lost 0 bases, and 8 bases lay between the germline ends. CDR3 sequence reads: CASSLLSSSYEQYF. In DNA, the CDR3 is TGTGCCAGCAGCTTACTGTCCAGCTCCTACGAGCAGTACTTC. Full variable domain (rest looked up from reference TRBV7-2 and TRBJ2-7): GAGVSQSPSNKVTEKGKDVELRCDPISGHTALYWYRQSLGQGLEFLIYFQGNSAPDKSGLPSDRFSAERTGGSVSTLTIQRTQQEDSAVYLCASSLLSSSYEQYFGPGTRLTVT.

The rearrangement joins TRBV28 to TRBJ1-6; D perhaps matches TRBD1 (5 bases). This CDR3 is built from 15 residues. Trimming removed 4 bases at V and 7 bases at J, with 14 bases between. Per germline, CDR1 MDHEN and CDR2 SYDVKM. The CDR3 bases are TGTGCCAGCAGTTCCCATGGACACGTAAATTCACCCCTCCACTTT. Protein sequence: CASSSHGHVNSPLHF.

The V call is TRBV18, the J call TRBJ2-5; D unresolved. CDR1 and CDR2 from the germline V gene are KGHSH and LQKENI. This CDR3 is 12 amino acids long. V was clipped by 6 bases and J by 5 bases, with 10 bases between them. DNA for the CDR3: TGTGCCAGCTCTCTCTACCTGGAGACCCAGTACTTC. This gives the protein CASSLYLETQYF.

The chain couples TRBV18 to TRBJ2-7; D perhaps matches TRBD2 (5 bases). The germline V gene encodes CDR1 KGHSH and CDR2 LQKENI. V was trimmed by 3 bases and J by 3 bases, leaving 12 bases between them. This CDR3 spans 14 amino acids. Here the CDR3 DNA reads TGTGCCAGCTCACCGGGCGGGCCGATCTACGAGCAGTACTTC. This sequence encodes CASSPGGPIYEQYF.

This clone has just one count. The chain carries TRBV28 and TRBJ1-4; 8 bases map to TRBD1. This CDR3 has 12 amino acids. CDR1 is MDHEN, CDR2 SYDVKM, per germline. The V segment lost 7 bases and the J segment 8 bases; nucleotides outside the gene matches: 3. The CDR3 loop reads CASTPGGEKLFF. The CDR3 DNA reads TGTGCCAGCACCCCAGGGGGCGAAAAACTGTTTTTT.

The V call is TRBV11-2, the J call TRBJ2-7; 10 bases are shared with TRBD2. Germline-derived CDR1 and CDR2 are SGHAT and FQNNGV. V was pared by 4 bases and J by 3 bases, with 9 bases of the junction left unmatched. The CDR3 contains 16 residues. CDR3 bases: TGTGCCAGCAGCTCTACCACCGGGACTAGCGTCTACGAGCAGTACTTC. Amino acids: CASSSTTGTSVYEQYF.

This sequence joins TRBV6-1 and TRBJ1-4; perhaps TRBD1 as D (5 bases). This CDR3 has 15 residues. Germline V gene sequence: CDR1 MNHNS, CDR2 SASEGT. The V end lost 1 base, the J end lost 4 bases, and 10 bases lay between the germline ends. CDR3 sequence reads: CASSEGAGFNEKLFF. The CDR3 coding sequence is TGTGCCAGCAGTGAAGGGGCAGGGTTTAATGAAAAACTGTTTTTT.